These 21 T cell receptor beta chains originate from one sample sequenced in a study of vaccination effects on CD4 cells after COVID-19. Their specific antigens are unknown. Culture proceeded for 10 days, and CD4+ T cells were then isolated. Produced via immunoSEQ multiplex PCR; TCRdb's table is partial and in-frame only. The sample gives tens of thousands of clones, 65% to 75% of which show up once; around 2.9% is in the top ten. The sequences come from CD4+ T cells from PBMCs cultured without peptide, collected before COVID-19 vaccination. These TCRs come from a human donor who received a COVID-19 vaccine.

The gene calls are TRBV30 and TRBJ2-1; D may be TRBD1 (6 bases). The germline V gene encodes CDR1 GTSNPN and CDR2 SVGIG (reference sequence). CDR3 length equals 13 residues. The V and J ends lost 2 bases and 7 bases respectively, with 12 bases between them. The CDR3 loop reads CAWSFTGYNEQFF. CDR3 nucleotide sequence: TGTGCCTGGAGTTTTACAGGGTATAATGAGCAGTTCTTC. Complete variable domain (other parts from reference TRBV30 and TRBJ2-1): SQTIHQWPATLVQPVGSPLSLECTVEGTSNPNLYWYRQAAGRGLQLLFYSVGIGQISSEVPQNLSASRPQDRQFILSSKKLLLSDSGFYLCAWSFTGYNEQFFGPGTRLTVL.

The chain links TRBV29-1 to TRBJ2-7, with TRBD1 identical over 8 bases. With V trimmed by 7 bases and J by 4 bases, 9 bases remained unmatched. There are 13 residues in the CDR3. Germline V gene sequence: CDR1 SQVTM, CDR2 ANQGSEA. The CDR3 here is CSASRGTGYEQYF. The CDR3 DNA follows: TGCAGCGCCTCCCGGGGGACAGGTTACGAGCAGTACTTC.

The J gene is TRBJ2-2, the V gene TRBV5-6; D tentatively reads TRBD1 or TRBD2 (5 bases each). Trimming left V 3 bases short and J 5 bases short, with 11 bases between. Germline-derived CDR1 and CDR2 are SGHDT and YYEEEE. The CDR3 is made up of 14 amino acids. Here the CDR3 reads CASSSGTLTGELFF. In DNA, the CDR3 is TGTGCCAGCAGCTCAGGGACGCTAACCGGGGAGCTGTTTTTT.

The CDR3 spells CASSSGLAGVRTGELFF. The CDR3, as DNA: TGTGCCAGCAGCTCGGGACTAGCGGGAGTCCGCACCGGGGAGCTGTTTTTT. The chain employs TRBV7-2 and TRBJ2-2; 14 nucleotides match TRBD2. There are 17 residues in the CDR3. The germline gives CDR1 SGHTA, CDR2 FQGNSA. The junction had 5 bases not matched to a gene; V was cut back by 4 bases and J by 4 bases.

The chain combines TRBV5-5 with TRBJ1-5; D might be TRBD1 (5 bases). This CDR3 comprises 14 residues. The V gene lost 2 bases and the J gene lost 1 base, with 7 bases spanning the gap. Germline V gives CDR1 SGHKS, CDR2 YYEKEE (reference sequence). The CDR3 nucleotides read TGTGCCAGCAGCTTTCAGGGCAGCAATCAGCCCCAGCATTTT. Translated: CASSFQGSNQPQHF.

The chain couples TRBV4-3 to TRBJ2-5; 10 positions agree with TRBD2. The CDR3 has 15 amino acids. After removal of 3 bases from V and 3 bases from J, the junction contained 4 bases not matched to a gene. Germline lookup yields CDR1 LGHNA and CDR2 YSLEER. As DNA, the CDR3 is TGCGCCAGCAGCCAGTCCGGGACTAGCGAAGAGACCCAGTACTTC. Translating gives CASSQSGTSEETQYF.

The rearrangement joins TRBV23-1 to TRBJ2-2; D may be TRBD1 or TRBD2 (5 bases each). TRBV23-1 is sorted into the ORF group, with uncertain function. Trimming removed 2 bases from V and 6 bases from J, with 10 bases in between. The CDR3 runs 14 residues. The CDR3 here is CASSQTRESGELFF. DNA of the CDR3: TGCGCCAGCAGTCAAACCAGGGAGTCCGGGGAGCTGTTTTTT.

The V call is TRBV29-1, the J call TRBJ2-2, with D possibly matching TRBD2 (6 bases). CDR1 is SQVTM, CDR2 ANQGSEA, per germline. Trimming took 6 bases from V and 1 from J, leaving 9 bases between them. This CDR3 is built from 13 residues. Written as DNA, the CDR3 is TGCAGCGTCGCAGCGGGGAACACCGGGGAGCTGTTTTTT. Its translation: CSVAAGNTGELFF.

The V call is TRBV10-3, the J call TRBJ1-3, with D unresolved. CDR3 length: 14 amino acids. Trimming removed 7 bases from V and 1 base from J, with 11 bases in between. The germline V gene has CDR1 ENHRY and CDR2 SYGVKD. The CDR3 protein is CAIKSRQSGNTIYF. The CDR3 nucleotides are TGTGCCATCAAGAGTCGGCAGTCTGGAAACACCATATATTTT.

This clone was seen a few times. The gene calls are TRBV2 and TRBJ2-1, with 11 bases matching TRBD2. V was clipped by 2 bases and J by 4 bases; unmatched bases: 1. Germline loops: CDR1 SNHLY, CDR2 FYNNEI. The CDR3 spans 15 residues. The CDR3 bases are TGTGCCAGCAGTGAACTAGCGGGAGGTTACAATGAGCAGTTCTTC. As protein: CASSELAGGYNEQFF.

This clone was seen once. The rearrangement links TRBV27 to TRBJ2-7; unclear D gene. Trimming stripped 7 bases from V and 4 bases from J, with 11 bases between. This CDR3 is built from 12 residues. CDR1 and CDR2 from the germline V gene are MNHEY and SMNVEV (reference sequence). CDR3 coding DNA: TGTGCCAGCATTGTTACTGAATACGAGCAGTACTTC. This translates into CASIVTEYEQYF.

This clone turned up a few times. The V gene is TRBV19, the J gene TRBJ1-1; D might be TRBD1 (5 bases). This CDR3 has 15 residues. V was trimmed by 1 base and J by 4 bases, leaving 13 bases between them. Germline V gene data show CDR1 as LNHDA and CDR2 as SQIVND (reference sequence). CDR3 sequence: CASSIASGTRTEAFF. The CDR3 DNA sequence: TGTGCCAGTAGTATAGCCTCAGGGACCCGCACTGAAGCTTTCTTT.

DNA of the CDR3: TGTGCCAGCAGCTCCGACGGGGAAGAGACCCAGTACTTC. This translates into CASSSDGEETQYF. The chain links TRBV11-3 to TRBJ2-5; weak D call: TRBD2 (5 bases). Trimming removed 4 bases at V and 3 bases at J, with 9 bases between. This CDR3 comprises 13 residues. Germline V lookup: CDR1 SGHNT, CDR2 YENEEA. The variable domain in full, completed from reference TRBV11-3 and TRBJ2-5, reads EAGVVQSPRYKIIEKKQPVAFWCNPISGHNTLYWYLQNLGQGPELLIRYENEEAVDDSQLPKDRFSAERLKGVDSTLKIQPAELGDSAVYLCASSSDGEETQYFGPGTRLLVL.

This sequence joins TRBV2 and TRBJ2-5, with D possibly being TRBD2 (6 bases). The CDR3 is 13 amino acids. The germline V gene encodes CDR1 SNHLY and CDR2 FYNNEI. V was clipped by 3 bases and J by 3 bases, with 8 bases between them. CDR3 region: CASSEWGEETQYF. As DNA, the CDR3 is TGTGCCAGCAGTGAGTGGGGGGAAGAGACCCAGTACTTC.

This clone occurred a few times. The V and J genes are TRBV7-2 and TRBJ1-5, with D uncertain. Germline V gives CDR1 SGHTA, CDR2 FQGNSA. The CDR3 is 12 residues long. Trimming removed 1 base from V and 9 bases from J, with 7 bases in between. In DNA form, the CDR3 reads TGTGCCAGCAGCTTAGACGGGCGGCCCCAGCATTTT. This codes for CASSLDGRPQHF. Variable domain in full (rest from reference TRBV7-2 and TRBJ1-5): GAGVSQSPSNKVTEKGKDVELRCDPISGHTALYWYRQSLGQGLEFLIYFQGNSAPDKSGLPSDRFSAERTGGSVSTLTIQRTQQEDSAVYLCASSLDGRPQHFGDGTRLSIL.

This clone was seen a handful of times. The chain has TRBV4-2 and TRBJ2-6; possibly TRBD2 for D (6 bases). In germline, CDR1 is LGHNA, CDR2 YNFKEQ. The CDR3 extends over 20 amino acids. V was cut by 8 bases and J by 0 bases, with 26 bases left in between. CDR3 nucleotide sequence: TGTGCCAGCGGCGTGCCGGGGTACGGCGGGATAAGCTCTGGGGCCAACGTCCTGACTTTC. It yields the protein CASGVPGYGGISSGANVLTF.

In this sample, this clone turned up a few times. The CDR3 reads CASSLGRVSGNTIYF. The CDR3 DNA is TGTGCCAGCAGCTTAGGCAGGGTCTCTGGAAACACCATATATTTT. The J gene is TRBJ1-3, the V gene TRBV11-2, with a possible D match to TRBD1 (5 bases). The germline V gene encodes CDR1 SGHAT and CDR2 FQNNGV. Trimming shortened V by 1 base and J by 0 bases, and 7 bases separated the two germline ends. The CDR3 spans 15 residues.

The CDR3 sequence is CASSSQGGALNYGYTF. CDR3 nucleotides: TGTGCCAGCAGCTCCCAAGGGGGGGCCCTCAACTATGGCTACACCTTC. The genes are TRBV9 and TRBJ1-2; D may be TRBD1 (6 bases). V lost 4 bases, J lost 2 bases, and 18 bases lay in between. Germline CDR1 reads SGDLS; CDR2 reads YYNGEE. This CDR3 comprises 16 residues.

This clone occurred once. V usage is TRBV9 and J usage is TRBJ1-4, with 7 positions matching TRBD1. The V segment lost 4 bases and the J segment 3 bases; nucleotides outside the gene matches: 15. Germline-derived CDR1 and CDR2 are SGDLS and YYNGEE. This CDR3 comprises 18 residues. The DNA for the CDR3 is TGTGCCAGCAGCCAAGGGATACAGGGGAAGCGGGCTAATGAAAAACTGTTTTTT. Amino acids: CASSQGIQGKRANEKLFF.

The rearrangement uses TRBV18 and TRBJ2-4; D is unclear. The CDR3 is made up of 15 amino acids. Germline V lookup: CDR1 KGHSH, CDR2 LQKENI. V lost 2 bases and J 2 bases, leaving 10 bases between the germline ends. CDR3 region: CASSPGQATKNIQYF. The CDR3 region has the DNA TGTGCCAGCTCACCAGGGCAGGCCACCAAAAACATTCAGTACTTC.

J is TRBJ1-2 and V is TRBV9; D unresolved. V was pared by 3 bases and J by 4 bases, with 16 bases between. This CDR3 has 15 residues. CDR1 is SGDLS, CDR2 YYNGEE, per germline. CDR3 region: CASSGYSSPIYGYTF. The CDR3 DNA is TGTGCCAGCAGCGGTTACTCGAGCCCTATCTATGGCTACACCTTC.